This T cell receptor beta chain was captured in a study of siplizumab effects on memory and regulatory T cells. Study outcomes and limitations: The alloresponse seemed to draw substantially on naive T cells, which appeared more diverse than memory cells.

Assay: immunoSEQ multiplex PCR; the TCRdb copy retains only in-frame clones and omits some. The sample yields approximately 100,000 clones, just over 90% seen once. This clone was seen only once. Its antigen is currently unknown. Sequencing input: Tregs sorted from blood. The source of this sequence is a human donor in good health.

CDR3 DNA sequence: TGTGCCAGCAGCGTTCAGGGGGCCTCCTACAATGAGCAGTTCTTC. Amino acids: CASSVQGASYNEQFF. The rearrangement links TRBV5-4 to TRBJ2-1; TRBD1 aligns across 8 bases. In germline, CDR1 is SGHNT, CDR2 YYREEE (reference sequence). The CDR3 length is 15 residues. After removal of 4 bases from V and 0 bases from J, the junction contained 3 bases not matched to a gene. Full variable domain (remainder filled in from reference TRBV5-4 and TRBJ2-1): ETGVTQSPTHLIKTRGQQVTLRCSSQSGHNTVSWYQQALGQGPQFIFQYYREEENGRGNFPPRFSGLQFPNYSSELNVNALELDDSALYLCASSVQGASYNEQFFGPGTRLTVL.